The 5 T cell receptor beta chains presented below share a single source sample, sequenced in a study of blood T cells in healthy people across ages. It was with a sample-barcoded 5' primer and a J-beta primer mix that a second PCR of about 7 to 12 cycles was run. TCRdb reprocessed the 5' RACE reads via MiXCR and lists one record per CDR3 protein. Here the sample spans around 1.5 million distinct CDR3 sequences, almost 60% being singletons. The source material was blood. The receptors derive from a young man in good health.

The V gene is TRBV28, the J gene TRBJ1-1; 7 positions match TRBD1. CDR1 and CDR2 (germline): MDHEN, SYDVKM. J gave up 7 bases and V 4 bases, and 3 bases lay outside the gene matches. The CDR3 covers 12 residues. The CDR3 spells CASSSYRGEAFF. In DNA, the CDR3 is TGTGCCAGCAGTTCATACAGGGGTGAAGCTTTCTTT.

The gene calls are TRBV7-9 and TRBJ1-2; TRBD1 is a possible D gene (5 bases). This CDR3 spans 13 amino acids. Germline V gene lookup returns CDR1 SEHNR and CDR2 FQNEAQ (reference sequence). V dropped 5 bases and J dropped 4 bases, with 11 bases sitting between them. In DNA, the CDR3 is TGTGCCAGCAGCCCAGGGATGCCCTATGGCTACACCTTC. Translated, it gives CASSPGMPYGYTF.

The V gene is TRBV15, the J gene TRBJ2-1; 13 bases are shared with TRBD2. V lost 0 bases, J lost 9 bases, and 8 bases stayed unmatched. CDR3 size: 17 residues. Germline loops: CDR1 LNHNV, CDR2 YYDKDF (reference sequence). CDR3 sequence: CATSRDLGTSGMGEQFF. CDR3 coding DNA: TGTGCCACCAGCAGAGATTTGGGGACTAGCGGGATGGGTGAGCAGTTCTTC.

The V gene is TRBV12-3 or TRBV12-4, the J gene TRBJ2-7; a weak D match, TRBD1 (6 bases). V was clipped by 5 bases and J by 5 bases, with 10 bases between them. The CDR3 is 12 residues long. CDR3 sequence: CASSGYRDEQYF. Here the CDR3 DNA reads TGTGCCAGCAGTGGGTACAGGGACGAGCAGTACTTC.

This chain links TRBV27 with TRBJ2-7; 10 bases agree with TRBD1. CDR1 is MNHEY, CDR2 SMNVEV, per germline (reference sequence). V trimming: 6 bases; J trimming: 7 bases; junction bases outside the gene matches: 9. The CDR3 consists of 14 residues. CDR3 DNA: TGTGCCAGCAGAGACGGGACAGGGGAAGGGGAGCAGTACTTC. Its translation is CASRDGTGEGEQYF.